These T cell receptor beta chains were read from a single sample in a study of blood T cell repertoires in COVID-19. Sequenced by immunoSEQ multiplex PCR; TCRdb stores in-frame clones only, minus some. Among about 110,000 clones listed, around 83% were seen once. The specimen sequenced was peripheral blood. These receptors came from a human donor in a cohort sampled during active COVID-19. CDR3s include the opening cysteine and the closing phenylalanine or tryptophan. D genes are given only for firm matches. Part of the rows lack a size; the others show once, few, many or a class for expanded clones.

J gene,clone size,D gene,V gene,CDR3 DNA,CDR3 protein
TRBJ2-2,.,TRBD1,TRBV9,TGTGCCAGCAGCGGCCGGGGACAGGGTTACACCGGGGAGCTGTTTTTT,CASSGRGQGYTGELFF
TRBJ1-2,.,TRBD1,TRBV4-1,TGCGCCAGCAGCCACGGGACAGGCATGTCTGGCTACACCTTC,CASSHGTGMSGYTF
TRBJ2-5,.,.,TRBV11-1,TGTGCCAGCAGCCCCCACTCCGGGACAATGGAGACCCAGTACTTC,CASSPHSGTMETQYF
TRBJ1-1,.,.,TRBV7-2,TGTGCCAGCACCGATGTCGGGAACACTGAAGCTTTCTTT,CASTDVGNTEAFF
TRBJ2-1,.,TRBD2,TRBV5-1,TGCGCCAGCAGCTTGCCGTGGACTAGCAATGAGCAGTTCTTC,CASSLPWTSNEQFF
TRBJ2-5,.,.,TRBV9,TGTGCCAGCAGCGCGTTAGAACAGACCCAGTACTTC,CASSALEQTQYF
TRBJ1-5,.,.,TRBV18,TGTGCCAGCTCAGAGGCGGGCAGCAATCAGCCCCAGCATTTT,CASSEAGSNQPQHF
TRBJ1-6,.,.,TRBV28,TGTGCCAGCAGTTTTAAGGGGGTTAATAATTCACCCCTCCACTTT,CASSFKGVNNSPLHF
TRBJ2-7,.,.,TRBV5-8,TGTGCCAGCAGCTTGGCCCCTAGCGATTACGAGCAGTACTTC,CASSLAPSDYEQYF
TRBJ2-3,.,.,TRBV11-2,TGTGCCAGCAGCCAACAGGCAGGTACAGAGCAGTATTTT,CASSQQAGTEQYF
TRBJ2-6,.,.,TRBV7-8,TGTGCCAGCAGCTTAGGGCGGTCTGGGGCCAACGTCCTGACTTTC,CASSLGRSGANVLTF
TRBJ2-4,.,TRBD2,TRBV6-5,TGTGCCAGCAGTAACCTAGCGGGTAAAAACATTCAGTACTTC,CASSNLAGKNIQYF
TRBJ1-2,.,TRBD1,TRBV5-1,TGCGCCAGCACTTCCCTCCAGGGGGACATTTATGGCTACACCTTC,CASTSLQGDIYGYTF
TRBJ2-1,.,TRBD2,TRBV7-9,TGTGCCAGCAGCCTACTTAGCGGGGACACCAATGAGCAGTTCTTC,CASSLLSGDTNEQFF
TRBJ1-1,.,.,TRBV11-2,TGTGCCAGCAGCTTAGGGGACTTAACTGAAGCTTTCTTT,CASSLGDLTEAFF
TRBJ1-2,.,.,TRBV6-1,TGTGCCAGCAGTGACCCCCCGGGGGGCTACACCTTC,CASSDPPGGYTF
TRBJ1-1,.,.,TRBV11-2,TGTGCCAGCAGCTTACGGGGACTACCGAACACTGAAGCTTTCTTT,CASSLRGLPNTEAFF
TRBJ1-1,.,.,TRBV7-3,TGTGCCAGCAGCCTCCAACAGAACACTGAAGCTTTCTTT,CASSLQQNTEAFF
TRBJ1-2,.,TRBD1,TRBV9,TGTGCCATCACAACAGGGGGCGCGCAGAACTATGGCTACACCTTC,CAITTGGAQNYGYTF
TRBJ1-2,.,.,TRBV4-3,TGCGCCAGCAGCCAAGTTCAGACTAACTATGGCTACACCTTC,CASSQVQTNYGYTF
TRBJ2-3,.,TRBD1,TRBV23-1,TGCGCCAGCAGTCATCCGACAGGGAACGCACTCGTAGATACGCAGTATTTT,CASSHPTGNALVDTQYF
TRBJ2-3,.,TRBD2,TRBV6-1,TGTGCCAGCAAGGGACTAGTCCCACCAGATACGCAGTATTTT,CASKGLVPPDTQYF
TRBJ2-3,.,.,TRBV9,TGTGCCAGCAGTCTTCGAGGGTGGGGCACAGATACGCAGTATTTT,CASSLRGWGTDTQYF
TRBJ1-4,.,.,TRBV10-3,TGTGCCATCAGTGAGCGTTCAACTAATGAAAAACTGTTTTTT,CAISERSTNEKLFF
TRBJ1-2,.,TRBD1,TRBV28,TGTGCCAGCAGTTTGGACAGGGAATACTATGGCTACACCTTC,CASSLDREYYGYTF
TRBJ2-2,few,TRBD2,TRBV5-4,TGTGCCAGCAGCGGGCTAGCGGGTTCTAACACCGGGGAGCTGTTTTTT,CASSGLAGSNTGELFF
TRBJ2-2,.,.,TRBV2,TGTGCCAGCAGCCCCGGGTTAGCCGGGGAGCTGTTTTTT,CASSPGLAGELFF
TRBJ2-5,.,TRBD2,TRBV7-3,TGTGCCAGCAGCTTAACCCGGACTAGCGGCGAGACCCAGTACTTC,CASSLTRTSGETQYF
TRBJ2-7,.,TRBD2,TRBV7-2,TGTGCCAGCAGCCCCGGACTAGCGGTTCGTTACGAGCAGTACTTC,CASSPGLAVRYEQYF
TRBJ2-1,.,.,TRBV4-2,TGTGCCAGCAGCCAAGATCCGGGAGTCTCCTACAATGAGCAGTTCTTC,CASSQDPGVSYNEQFF